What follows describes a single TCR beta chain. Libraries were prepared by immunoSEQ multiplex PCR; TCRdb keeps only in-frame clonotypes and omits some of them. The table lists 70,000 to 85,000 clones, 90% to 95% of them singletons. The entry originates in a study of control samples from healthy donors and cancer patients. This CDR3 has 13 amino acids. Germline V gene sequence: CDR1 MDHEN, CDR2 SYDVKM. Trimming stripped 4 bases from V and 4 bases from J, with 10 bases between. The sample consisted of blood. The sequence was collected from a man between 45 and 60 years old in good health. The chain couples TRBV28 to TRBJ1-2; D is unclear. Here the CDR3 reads CASSSSDRYGYTF. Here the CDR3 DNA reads TGTGCCAGCAGTTCGTCAGACCGCTATGGCTACACCTTC.